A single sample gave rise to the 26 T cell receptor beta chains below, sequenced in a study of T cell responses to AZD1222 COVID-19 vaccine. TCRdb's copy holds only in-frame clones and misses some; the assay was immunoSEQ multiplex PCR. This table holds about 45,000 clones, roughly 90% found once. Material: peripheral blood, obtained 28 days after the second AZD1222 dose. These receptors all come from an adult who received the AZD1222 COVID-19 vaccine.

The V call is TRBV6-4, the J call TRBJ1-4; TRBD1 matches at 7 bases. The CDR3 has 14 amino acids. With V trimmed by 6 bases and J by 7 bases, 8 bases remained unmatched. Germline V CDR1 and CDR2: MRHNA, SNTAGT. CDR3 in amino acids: CASSSRQGAEKLFF. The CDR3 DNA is TGTGCCAGCAGCTCCCGACAGGGAGCTGAAAAACTGTTTTTT.

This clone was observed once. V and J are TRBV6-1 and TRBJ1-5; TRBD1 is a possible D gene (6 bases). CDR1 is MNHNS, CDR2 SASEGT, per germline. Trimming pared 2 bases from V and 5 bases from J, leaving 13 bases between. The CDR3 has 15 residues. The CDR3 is CASSEIQGGHQPQHF. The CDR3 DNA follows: TGTGCCAGCAGTGAAATACAGGGAGGGCATCAGCCCCAGCATTTT.

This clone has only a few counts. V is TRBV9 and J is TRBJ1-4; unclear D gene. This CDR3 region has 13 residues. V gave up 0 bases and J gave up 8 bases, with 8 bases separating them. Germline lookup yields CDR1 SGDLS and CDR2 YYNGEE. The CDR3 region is CASSVGGSEKLFF. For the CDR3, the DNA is TGTGCCAGCAGCGTAGGGGGATCAGAAAAACTGTTTTTT.

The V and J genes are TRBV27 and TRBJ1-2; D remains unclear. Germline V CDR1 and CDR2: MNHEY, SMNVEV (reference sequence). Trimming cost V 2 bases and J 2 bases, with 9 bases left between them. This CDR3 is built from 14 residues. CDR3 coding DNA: TGTGCCAGCAGTTTAACGACAAAAAACTATGGCTACACCTTC. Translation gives CASSLTTKNYGYTF.

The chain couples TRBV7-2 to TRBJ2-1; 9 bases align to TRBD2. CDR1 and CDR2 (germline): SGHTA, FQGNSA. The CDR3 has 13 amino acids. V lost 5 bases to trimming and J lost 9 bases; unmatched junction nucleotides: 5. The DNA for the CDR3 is TGTGCCAGCAGCCCAATAGCGGGAGTTGAGCAGTTCTTC. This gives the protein CASSPIAGVEQFF.

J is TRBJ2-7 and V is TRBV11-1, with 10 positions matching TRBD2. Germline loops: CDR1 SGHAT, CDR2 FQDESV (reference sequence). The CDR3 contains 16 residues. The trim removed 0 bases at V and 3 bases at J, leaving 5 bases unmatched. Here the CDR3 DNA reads TGTGCCAGCAGCTTAGCGGGGGGACTAGCGTACTACGAGCAGTACTTC. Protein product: CASSLAGGLAYYEQYF.

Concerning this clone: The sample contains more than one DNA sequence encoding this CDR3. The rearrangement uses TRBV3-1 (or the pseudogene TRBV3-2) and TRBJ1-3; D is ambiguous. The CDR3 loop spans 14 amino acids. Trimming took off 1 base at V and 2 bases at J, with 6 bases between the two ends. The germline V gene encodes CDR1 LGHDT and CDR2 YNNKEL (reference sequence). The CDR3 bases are TGTGCCAGCAGCCAAGGAGGAACTGGAAACACCATATATTTT. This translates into CASSQGGTGNTIYF.

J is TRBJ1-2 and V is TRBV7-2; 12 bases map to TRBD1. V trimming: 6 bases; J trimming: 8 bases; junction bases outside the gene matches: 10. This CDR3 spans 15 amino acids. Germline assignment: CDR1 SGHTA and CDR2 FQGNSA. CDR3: CASSFRDRGLGGYTF. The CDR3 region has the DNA TGTGCCAGCAGTTTCCGGGACAGGGGGCTGGGAGGCTACACCTTC.

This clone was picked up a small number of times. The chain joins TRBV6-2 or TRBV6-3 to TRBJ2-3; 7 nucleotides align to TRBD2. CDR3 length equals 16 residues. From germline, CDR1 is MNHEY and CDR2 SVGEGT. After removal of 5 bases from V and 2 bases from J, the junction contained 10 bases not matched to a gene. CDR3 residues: CASSPGGSGYTDTQYF. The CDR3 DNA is TGTGCCAGCAGTCCCGGGGGTAGCGGGTACACAGATACGCAGTATTTT.

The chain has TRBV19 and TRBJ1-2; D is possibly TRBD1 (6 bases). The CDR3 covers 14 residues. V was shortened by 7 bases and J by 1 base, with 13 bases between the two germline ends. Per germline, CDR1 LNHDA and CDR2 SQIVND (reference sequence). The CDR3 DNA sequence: TGTGCCAGTACTGGACAGCAAAATAACTATGGCTACACCTTC. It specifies CASTGQQNNYGYTF.

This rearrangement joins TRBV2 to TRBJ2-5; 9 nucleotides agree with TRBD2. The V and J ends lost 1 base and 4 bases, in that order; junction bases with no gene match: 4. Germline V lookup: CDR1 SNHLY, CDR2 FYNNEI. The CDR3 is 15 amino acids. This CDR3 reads CASSEDIAGAETQYF. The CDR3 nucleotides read TGTGCCAGCAGTGAAGACATAGCGGGAGCAGAGACCCAGTACTTC.

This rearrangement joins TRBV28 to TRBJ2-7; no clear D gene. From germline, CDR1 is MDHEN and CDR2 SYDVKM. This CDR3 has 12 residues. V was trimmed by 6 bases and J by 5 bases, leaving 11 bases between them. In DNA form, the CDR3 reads TGTGCCAGCAGAATCCACCCTAACGAGCAGTACTTC. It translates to CASRIHPNEQYF.

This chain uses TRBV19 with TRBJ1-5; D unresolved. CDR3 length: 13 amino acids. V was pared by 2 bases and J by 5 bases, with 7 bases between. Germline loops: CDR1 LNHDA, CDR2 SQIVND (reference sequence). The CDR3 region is CASSITPHQPQHF. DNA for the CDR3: TGTGCCAGTAGTATAACACCCCATCAGCCCCAGCATTTT.

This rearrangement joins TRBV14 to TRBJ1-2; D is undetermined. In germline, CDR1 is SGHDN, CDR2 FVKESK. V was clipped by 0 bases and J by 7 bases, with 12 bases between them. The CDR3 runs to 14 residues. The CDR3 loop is CASSQDLYGRGYTF. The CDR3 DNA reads TGTGCCAGCAGCCAAGACCTATACGGACGTGGCTACACCTTC.

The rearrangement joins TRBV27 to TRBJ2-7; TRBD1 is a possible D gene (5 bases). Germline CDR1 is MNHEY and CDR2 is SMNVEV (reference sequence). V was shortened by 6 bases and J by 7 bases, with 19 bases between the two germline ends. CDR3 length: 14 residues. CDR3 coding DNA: TGTGCCAGCAGCCTCTACTCGACAGCTACGGAGCAGTACTTC. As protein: CASSLYSTATEQYF.

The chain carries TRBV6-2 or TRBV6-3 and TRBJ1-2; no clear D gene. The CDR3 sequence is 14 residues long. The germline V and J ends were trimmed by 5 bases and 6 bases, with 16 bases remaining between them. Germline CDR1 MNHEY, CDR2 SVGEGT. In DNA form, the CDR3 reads TGTGCCAGCAGTGACCGTGTGGCAGCACATGGCTACACCTTC. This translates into CASSDRVAAHGYTF.

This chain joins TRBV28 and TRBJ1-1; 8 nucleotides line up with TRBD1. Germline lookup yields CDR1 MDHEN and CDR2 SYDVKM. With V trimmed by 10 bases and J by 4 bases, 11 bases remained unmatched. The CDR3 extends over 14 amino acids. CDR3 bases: TGTGCCAACGCGAAACCTGGACAGGGCACTGAAGCTTTCTTT. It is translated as CANAKPGQGTEAFF.

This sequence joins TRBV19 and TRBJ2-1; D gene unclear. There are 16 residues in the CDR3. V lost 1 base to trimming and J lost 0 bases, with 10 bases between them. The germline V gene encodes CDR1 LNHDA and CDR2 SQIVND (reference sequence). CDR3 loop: CASSIGTGLSYNEQFF. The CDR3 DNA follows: TGTGCCAGTAGTATAGGGACGGGCCTCTCCTACAATGAGCAGTTCTTC.

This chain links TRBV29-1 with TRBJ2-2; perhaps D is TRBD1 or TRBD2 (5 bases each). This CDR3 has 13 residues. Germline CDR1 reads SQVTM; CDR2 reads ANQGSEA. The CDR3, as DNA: TGCAGTATGCGGTGGGGGACCACCGGGGAGCTGTTTTTT. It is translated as CSMRWGTTGELFF.

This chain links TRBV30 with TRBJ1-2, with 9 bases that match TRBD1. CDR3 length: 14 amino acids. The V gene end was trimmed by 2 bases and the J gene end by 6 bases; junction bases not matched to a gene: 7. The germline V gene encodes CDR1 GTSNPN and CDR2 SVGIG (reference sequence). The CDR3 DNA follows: TGTGCCTGGAGTAGGGACAGGGCCCAAAATGGCTACACCTTC. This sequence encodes CAWSRDRAQNGYTF. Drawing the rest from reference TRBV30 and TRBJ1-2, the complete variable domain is SQTIHQWPATLVQPVGSPLSLECTVEGTSNPNLYWYRQAAGRGLQLLFYSVGIGQISSEVPQNLSASRPQDRQFILSSKKLLLSDSGFYLCAWSRDRAQNGYTFGSGTRLTVV.

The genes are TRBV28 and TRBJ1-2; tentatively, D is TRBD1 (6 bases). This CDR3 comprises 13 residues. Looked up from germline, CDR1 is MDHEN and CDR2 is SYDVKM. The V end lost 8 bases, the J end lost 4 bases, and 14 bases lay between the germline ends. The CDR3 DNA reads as TGTGCCAGCCGACCCGGGGGCCGCTATGGCTACACCTTC. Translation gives CASRPGGRYGYTF.

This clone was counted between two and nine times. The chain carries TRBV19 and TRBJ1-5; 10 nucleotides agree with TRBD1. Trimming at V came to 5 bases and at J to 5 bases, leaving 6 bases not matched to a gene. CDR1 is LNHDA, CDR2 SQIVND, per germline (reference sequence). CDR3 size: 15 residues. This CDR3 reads CASSARQGAYQPQHF. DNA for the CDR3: TGTGCCAGTAGTGCACGACAGGGGGCATATCAGCCCCAGCATTTT.

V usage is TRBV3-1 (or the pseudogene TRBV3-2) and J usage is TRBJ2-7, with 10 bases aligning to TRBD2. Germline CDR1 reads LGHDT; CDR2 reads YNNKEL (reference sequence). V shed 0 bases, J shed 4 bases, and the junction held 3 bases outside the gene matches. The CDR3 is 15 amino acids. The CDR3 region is CASSQDQREGYEQYF. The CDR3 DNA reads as TGTGCCAGCAGCCAAGATCAGCGGGAGGGTTACGAGCAGTACTTC.

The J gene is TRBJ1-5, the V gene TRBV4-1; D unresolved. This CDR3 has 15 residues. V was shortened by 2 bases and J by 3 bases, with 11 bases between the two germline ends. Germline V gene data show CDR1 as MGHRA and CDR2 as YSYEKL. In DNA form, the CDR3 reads TGCGCCAGCAGCCAATTAGGTCTGGTCAATCAGCCCCAGCATTTT. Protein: CASSQLGLVNQPQHF.

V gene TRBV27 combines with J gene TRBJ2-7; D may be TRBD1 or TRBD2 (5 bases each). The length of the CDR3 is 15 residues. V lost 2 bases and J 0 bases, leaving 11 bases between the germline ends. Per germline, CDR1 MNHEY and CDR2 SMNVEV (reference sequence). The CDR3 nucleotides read TGTGCCAGCAGTTTAGGGGGACGGAGCTCCTACGAGCAGTACTTC. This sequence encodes CASSLGGRSSYEQYF.

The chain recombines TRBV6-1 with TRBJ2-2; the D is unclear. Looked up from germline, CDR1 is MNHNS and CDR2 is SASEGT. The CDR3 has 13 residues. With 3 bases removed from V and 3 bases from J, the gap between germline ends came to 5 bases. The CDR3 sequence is CASSEPYTGELFF. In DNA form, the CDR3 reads TGTGCCAGCAGTGAGCCGTACACCGGGGAGCTGTTTTTT.